A selection of T cell receptor beta chains follows, all from one sample in a study of T cell repertoires in aging, cancer and after chemotherapy. TCRdb redid the calling of the multiplex PCR reads with MiXCR, one entry per CDR3 protein. The table shows 1,500 to 2,000 distinct CDR3 sequences, with 20% occurring only once. The sample taken for sequencing was blood. These TCRs come from a human donor with a solid tumor. CDR3s include the opening cysteine and the closing phenylalanine or tryptophan. Fields, in order: CDR3 DNA, CDR3 protein, clone size, CDR3 length, D gene, V gene, J gene. D genes are given only for firm matches. Size is stated for part of the rows, as once, few or many counts, or as a class when the clone is expanded.

CDR3 DNA: TGTGCCAGCAGCTCAAAAGGACCGGGACTAGCGGGGGTAAGCTCCTACGAGCAGTACTTC
CDR3 protein: CASSSKGPGLAGVSSYEQYF
clone size: few
CDR3 length: 20
D gene: TRBD2
V gene: TRBV13
J gene: TRBJ2-7

CDR3 DNA: TGTGCCAGCAGTTGGGGACAGGGTTATCAGCCCCAGCATTTT
CDR3 protein: CASSWGQGYQPQHF
clone size: few
CDR3 length: 14
D gene: TRBD1
V gene: TRBV28
J gene: TRBJ1-5

CDR3 DNA: TGCAGCGCCCCGATGGGGGATGAGCAGTTCTTC
CDR3 protein: CSAPMGDEQFF
clone size: large
CDR3 length: 11
D gene: .
V gene: TRBV29-1
J gene: TRBJ2-1

CDR3 DNA: TGTGCCAGCAGTTACCCACCTAGCGGGAGGGTCTACGAGCAGTACTTC
CDR3 protein: CASSYPPSGRVYEQYF
clone size: .
CDR3 length: 16
D gene: TRBD2
V gene: TRBV6-5
J gene: TRBJ2-7

CDR3 DNA: TGCAGTGCTGCTAGACATCCAGCTAACTATGGCTACACCTTC
CDR3 protein: CSAARHPANYGYTF
clone size: medium-sized
CDR3 length: 14
D gene: .
V gene: TRBV20-1
J gene: TRBJ1-2

CDR3 DNA: TGTGCCAGCACCAAGGGGGACGGCAATCAGCCCCAGCATTTT
CDR3 protein: CASTKGDGNQPQHF
clone size: medium-sized
CDR3 length: 14
D gene: .
V gene: TRBV5-6
J gene: TRBJ1-5

CDR3 DNA: TGCAGCGTCCGAGGACAGGTGGATACGCAGTATTTT
CDR3 protein: CSVRGQVDTQYF
clone size: large
CDR3 length: 12
D gene: TRBD1
V gene: TRBV29-1
J gene: TRBJ2-3

CDR3 DNA: TGTGCCAGCAGCTTATCCCCGGGACCGTACTACGAGCAGTACTTC
CDR3 protein: CASSLSPGPYYEQYF
clone size: .
CDR3 length: 15
D gene: .
V gene: TRBV7-2
J gene: TRBJ2-7

CDR3 DNA: TGTGCCAGCAGTTACCGTCTAGCGGGAGGCTCCTACGAGCAGTACTTC
CDR3 protein: CASSYRLAGGSYEQYF
clone size: medium-sized
CDR3 length: 16
D gene: TRBD2
V gene: TRBV6-6
J gene: TRBJ2-7

CDR3 DNA: TGTGCCAGCGCCGGACAGAAAGGCACTGAAGCTTTCTTT
CDR3 protein: CASAGQKGTEAFF
clone size: .
CDR3 length: 13
D gene: .
V gene: TRBV19
J gene: TRBJ1-1

CDR3 DNA: TGTGCCAGCTCACCACCGTCAGGTGGCCCCTACGAGCAGTACTTC
CDR3 protein: CASSPPSGGPYEQYF
clone size: medium-sized
CDR3 length: 15
D gene: .
V gene: TRBV18
J gene: TRBJ2-7

CDR3 DNA: TGTGCCACCAGCGGGACAGGTAGTCAAGAGACCCAGTACTTC
CDR3 protein: CATSGTGSQETQYF
clone size: medium-sized
CDR3 length: 14
D gene: TRBD1
V gene: TRBV24-1
J gene: TRBJ2-5

CDR3 DNA: TGTGCCAGCAGCTCCGGGACAGGGGCCCCCTACGAGCAGTACTTC
CDR3 protein: CASSSGTGAPYEQYF
clone size: .
CDR3 length: 15
D gene: TRBD1
V gene: TRBV28
J gene: TRBJ2-7

CDR3 DNA: TGTGCCAGCAGTGACGAACGACTAGCGGGGATTCCCTACGAGCAGTACTTC
CDR3 protein: CASSDERLAGIPYEQYF
clone size: large
CDR3 length: 17
D gene: TRBD2
V gene: TRBV6-9
J gene: TRBJ2-7

CDR3 DNA: TGTGCCAGCAAGGTGCGGAGCTCTGGAAACACCATATATTTT
CDR3 protein: CASKVRSSGNTIYF
clone size: few
CDR3 length: 14
D gene: .
V gene: TRBV28
J gene: TRBJ1-3